The clone carrying this T cell receptor (beta chain) was seen a single time. Clinical history reported by participants formed the basis on which cohorts were assigned. The data were taken from a study of blood T cell repertoires in COVID-19. Across the whole study: Nucleic acid was either cDNA or gDNA, and it came from T cells, B-cell-depleted T cells, or PBMCs.

Profiling relied on immunoSEQ multiplex PCR, and the TCRdb table lists in-frame clones only, not all of them. The sample consists of around 360,000 clones, over 75% of them appearing once. CDR3 length: 17 amino acids. The germline V gene has CDR1 LNHDA and CDR2 SQIVND (reference sequence). Trimming took 8 bases from V and 0 from J; bases not matched to a gene: 8. This chain joins TRBV19 and TRBJ2-1; 12 bases match TRBD2. The sample comprised PBMCs or T cells enriched from blood (not recorded which). The sequence was collected from a man aged 40-55 years in a cohort exposed to, infected with or recovered from COVID-19 (not recorded which). The CDR3 DNA reads TGTGCCAGTCGAGGACTAGCGGGGATCCGCTCCTACAATGAGCAGTTCTTC. The encoded protein is CASRGLAGIRSYNEQFF.